Listed here are 9 T cell receptor beta chains from one sample, sequenced in a study of blood T cell repertoires in COVID-19. Method: immunoSEQ multiplex PCR; TCRdb's copy keeps in-frame clones and lacks some. Of 40,000 or so clones detected, 90% to 95% appear once; the ten largest clones hold approximately 15%. Material: peripheral blood. These receptors were taken from a woman in her 30s in a cohort sampled during active COVID-19.

This chain links TRBV7-2 with TRBJ2-2; 7 bases agree with TRBD2. The CDR3 has 15 amino acids. Germline V CDR1 and CDR2: SGHTA, FQGNSA. V shed 5 bases and J 6 bases; nucleotides not matched to a gene: 9. The DNA for the CDR3 is TGTGCCAGCAGCAGTAAGACTAGCTACGCCGGGGAGCTGTTTTTT. It specifies CASSSKTSYAGELFF.

V is TRBV4-3 and J is TRBJ1-2; D is undetermined. The length of the CDR3 is 13 residues. CDR1 and CDR2 (germline): LGHNA, YSLEER. V was trimmed by 0 bases and J by 6 bases, leaving 8 bases between them. CDR3 loop: CASSQDASHGYTF. The CDR3 DNA follows: TGCGCCAGCAGCCAAGACGCGTCCCATGGCTACACCTTC.

This chain uses TRBV19 with TRBJ1-1; D possibly corresponds to TRBD1 (5 bases). The germline V gene has CDR1 LNHDA and CDR2 SQIVND (reference sequence). The V end was cut by 5 bases, the J end by 10 bases, with 20 bases between. CDR3 length: 14 residues. The CDR3 loop is CASSSGREVRGAFF. The CDR3 bases are TGTGCCAGTAGTTCCGGCAGGGAAGTACGCGGAGCTTTCTTT.

This clone is a singleton in its sample. The genes are TRBV27 and TRBJ1-1; possibly TRBD1 for D (6 bases). The germline V gene has CDR1 MNHEY and CDR2 SMNVEV (reference sequence). V lost 2 bases and J lost 8, with 18 bases in between. This CDR3 is built from 15 residues. CDR3 region: CASSLVPGTPIEAFF. The DNA for the CDR3 is TGTGCCAGCAGTTTAGTCCCCGGGACACCCATCGAAGCTTTCTTT.

This chain uses TRBV5-6 with TRBJ1-1; no clear D. Germline assignment: CDR1 SGHDT and CDR2 YYEEEE. The CDR3 has 14 amino acids. Trimming left V 2 bases short and J 0 bases short, with 8 bases between. The CDR3 region is CASSFWQLNTEAFF. CDR3 bases: TGTGCCAGCAGCTTCTGGCAGTTGAACACTGAAGCTTTCTTT.

This chain uses TRBV3-1 (or the pseudogene TRBV3-2) with TRBJ1-3; 12 bases are shared with TRBD1. The J segment lost 0 bases and the V segment lost 6 bases, leaving 12 bases of the junction unmatched. CDR3 length equals 19 residues. Germline CDR1 is LGHDT and CDR2 is YNNKEL (reference sequence). DNA of the CDR3: TGTGCCAGCAGTCAAACCTCCGGGACAGGGGGCAACTCTGGAAACACCATATATTTT. This encodes CASSQTSGTGGNSGNTIYF.

The genes are TRBV10-3 and TRBJ1-5; a weak D match, TRBD1 (6 bases). V was clipped by 6 bases and J by 6 bases, with 15 bases between them. The CDR3 is 14 residues long. Looked up from germline, CDR1 is ENHRY and CDR2 is SYGVKD. The CDR3 loop is CAISAGGGVQPQHF. The DNA of the CDR3 is TGTGCCATCAGCGCGGGGGGGGGCGTTCAGCCCCAGCATTTT.

The chain joins TRBV6-5 to TRBJ2-3; perhaps TRBD2 as D (6 bases). CDR3 size: 13 residues. Germline CDR1 is MNHEY and CDR2 is SVGAGI. The V end lost 6 bases, the J end lost 3 bases, and 10 bases lay between the germline ends. In DNA form, the CDR3 reads TGTGCCAGCAGACCCCGGGGGACAGATACGCAGTATTTT. It yields the protein CASRPRGTDTQYF.

This chain connects TRBV28 to TRBJ2-7, with TRBD2 matching over 7 bases. Trimming removed 6 bases from V and 3 bases from J; junction bases left unmatched: 8. CDR3 length: 14 amino acids. Germline V gene data show CDR1 as MDHEN and CDR2 as SYDVKM. DNA of the CDR3: TGTGCCAGCAGGGTAGCGGGTGGTAGCTACGAGCAGTACTTC. As protein: CASRVAGGSYEQYF.